Listed here are 15 T cell receptor beta chains from one sample, sequenced in a study of shared clonotypes between healthy human individuals. Data came from immunoSEQ multiplex PCR; TCRdb stores just in-frame clones and leaves some out. The data show some 2.3 million clones, 90% to 95% seen once. The source material was naive CD4+ T cells from PBMCs. The sample's subset: CD45RA+ positively selected. The source is a man between 18 and 35 years old in good health. Some clones in this sample may be carry-over from other donors' samples.

This rearrangement joins TRBV2 to TRBJ1-1; D may be TRBD1 (6 bases). Germline lookup yields CDR1 SNHLY and CDR2 FYNNEI. Trimming stripped 1 base from V and 4 bases from J, with 7 bases between. The CDR3 is 13 amino acids. CDR3 sequence reads: CASSEEQGTEAFF. The CDR3 region has the DNA TGTGCCAGCAGTGAAGAACAGGGCACTGAAGCTTTCTTT.

The rearrangement links TRBV5-4 to TRBJ1-1; possible D gene TRBD1, 5 bases. The CDR3 runs to 16 residues. Trimming pared 1 base from V and 0 bases from J, leaving 13 bases between. Germline V gene lookup returns CDR1 SGHNT and CDR2 YYREEE (reference sequence). The DNA for the CDR3 is TGTGCCAGCAGCTTGATCGGGCAGGGATTGAACACTGAAGCTTTCTTT. Residues: CASSLIGQGLNTEAFF.

This clone was seen just once. The rearrangement uses TRBV19 and TRBJ1-5; no firm D call. The CDR3 consists of 12 residues. The V end lost 7 bases, the J end lost 2 bases, and 6 bases lay between the germline ends. Germline V gene lookup returns CDR1 LNHDA and CDR2 SQIVND (reference sequence). Here the CDR3 DNA reads TGTGCCAGTACGAGGGGCAATCAGCCCCAGCATTTT. Translating gives CASTRGNQPQHF.

This chain joins TRBV4-3 and TRBJ2-1; D remains unclear. The CDR3 runs to 16 residues. Trimming took off 1 base at V and 5 bases at J, with 15 bases between the two ends. Germline V lookup: CDR1 LGHNA, CDR2 YSLEER. For the CDR3, the DNA is TGCGCCAGCAGCCAAGTAACCCCCAGCGCCGACAATGAGCAGTTCTTC. The encoded protein is CASSQVTPSADNEQFF.

V is TRBV5-6 and J is TRBJ1-2; possible D gene TRBD1, 5 bases. Trimming pared 0 bases from V and 7 bases from J, leaving 16 bases between. This CDR3 comprises 15 residues. Germline V gene lookup returns CDR1 SGHDT and CDR2 YYEEEE. Here the CDR3 reads CASSLVVSGPLGYTF. The CDR3 DNA follows: TGTGCCAGCAGCTTGGTAGTATCAGGGCCCCTTGGCTACACCTTC. Full variable domain (missing parts from reference TRBV5-6 and TRBJ1-2): DAGVTQSPTHLIKTRGQQVTLRCSPKSGHDTVSWYQQALGQGPQFIFQYYEEEERQRGNFPDRFSGHQFPNYSSELNVNALLLGDSALYLCASSLVVSGPLGYTFGSGTRLTVV.

The V and J genes are TRBV9 and TRBJ2-5; a weak D match, TRBD1 (6 bases). This CDR3 comprises 13 residues. Deletions cut 4 bases from V and 2 bases from J, with 9 bases between. In germline, CDR1 is SGDLS, CDR2 YYNGEE. Here the CDR3 reads CASSPDSQETQYF. DNA for the CDR3: TGTGCCAGCAGCCCGGACAGTCAAGAGACCCAGTACTTC. The variable domain in full, completed from reference TRBV9 and TRBJ2-5, reads DSGVTQTPKHLITATGQRVTLRCSPRSGDLSVYWYQQSLDQGLQFLIQYYNGEERAKGNILERFSAQQFPDLHSELNLSSLELGDSALYFCASSPDSQETQYFGPGTRLLVL.

V usage is TRBV14 and J usage is TRBJ2-1, with D unclear. The V end was cut by 4 bases, the J end by 6 bases, with 10 bases between. The CDR3 length is 13 residues. Germline V CDR1 and CDR2: SGHDN, FVKESK. The CDR3 region is CASSRHLSNEQFF. CDR3 sequence (DNA): TGTGCCAGCAGCCGACACCTAAGCAATGAGCAGTTCTTC. Complete variable domain (other parts from reference TRBV14 and TRBJ2-1): EAGVTQFPSHSVIEKGQTVTLRCDPISGHDNLYWYRRVMGKEIKFLLHFVKESKQDESGMPNNRFLAERTGGTYSTLKVQPAELEDSGVYFCASSRHLSNEQFFGPGTRLTVL.

Comment on this clone: The sample holds other DNA sequences that translate to the same CDR3. This chain joins TRBV19 and TRBJ1-2, with no clear D. V was cut by 6 bases and J by 6 bases, with 5 bases left in between. Germline CDR1 is LNHDA and CDR2 is SQIVND (reference sequence). This CDR3 is built from 10 residues. The CDR3 loop reads CASSRDGYTF. The CDR3 coding sequence is TGTGCCAGTAGCCGGGATGGCTACACCTTC.

V and J are TRBV28 and TRBJ1-5; D is perhaps TRBD1 (5 bases). The CDR3 runs to 16 residues. Trimming pared 3 bases from V and 5 bases from J, leaving 17 bases between. Germline CDR1 MDHEN, CDR2 SYDVKM. The DNA of the CDR3 is TGTGCCAGCAGTTTCGTCATTAACAGGCCGGATCAGCCCCAGCATTTT. Amino acid sequence: CASSFVINRPDQPQHF.

The V call is TRBV28, the J call TRBJ1-2; D might be TRBD1 (5 bases). The CDR3 is made up of 15 amino acids. V was clipped by 4 bases and J by 7 bases, with 19 bases between them. Germline V CDR1 and CDR2: MDHEN, SYDVKM. This CDR3 reads CASSYSGQGFRGYTF. DNA for the CDR3: TGTGCCAGCAGTTACTCCGGGCAGGGCTTTCGTGGCTACACCTTC.

The V call is TRBV5-1, the J call TRBJ2-5; TRBD2 aligns across 7 bases. The ends lost 1 base at V and 0 bases at J; junction bases unmatched: 6. This CDR3 contains 16 residues. Germline V gene data show CDR1 as SGHRS and CDR2 as YFSETQ. Here the CDR3 DNA reads TGCGCCAGCAGCTTGAGGGTCACTAGCGACCAAGAGACCCAGTACTTC. Protein product: CASSLRVTSDQETQYF.

The chain couples TRBV7-8 to TRBJ2-4; D may correspond to TRBD1 or TRBD2 (5 bases each). The CDR3 totals 18 residues. The V end lost 5 bases, the J end lost 0 bases, and 20 bases lay between the germline ends. Germline V lookup: CDR1 SGHVS, CDR2 FQNEAQ. The CDR3 sequence: CASSPSVSGLIAKNIQYF. CDR3 nucleotides: TGTGCCAGCAGCCCCTCGGTCTCGGGGCTTATAGCCAAAAACATTCAGTACTTC.

The genes are TRBV7-8 and TRBJ2-1, with TRBD1 matching 7 bases. CDR1 and CDR2 (germline): SGHVS, FQNEAQ. V lost 5 bases to trimming and J lost 1 base; unmatched junction nucleotides: 5. The CDR3 covers 15 residues. For the CDR3, the DNA is TGTGCCAGCAGCGAGGCGACAGGGTCCTACAATGAGCAGTTCTTC. Its protein is CASSEATGSYNEQFF.

V usage is TRBV6-5 and J usage is TRBJ2-2; 7 bases align to TRBD1. The CDR3 sequence is 15 residues long. The V segment lost 5 bases and the J segment 6 bases; nucleotides outside the gene matches: 9. CDR1 MNHEY and CDR2 SVGAGI come from the germline V gene. The CDR3 is CASSPTRGRAGELFF. Here the CDR3 DNA reads TGTGCCAGCAGTCCCACTAGGGGGCGAGCCGGGGAGCTGTTTTTT.

In this sample, this clone turned up once. V is TRBV15 and J is TRBJ1-5, with TRBD1 as a possible D gene (6 bases). CDR3 length equals 15 residues. The V end lost 5 bases, the J end lost 5 bases, and 16 bases lay between the germline ends. The germline V gene encodes CDR1 LNHNV and CDR2 YYDKDF (reference sequence). Here the CDR3 reads CATSPGWGGDQPQHF. DNA of the CDR3: TGTGCCACCAGCCCCGGGTGGGGGGGCGATCAGCCCCAGCATTTT.